This paragraph reports one T cell receptor (beta chain). TCRdb keeps only in-frame clones here, not all; method: immunoSEQ multiplex PCR. The sample yields 150,000 to 200,000 clones, 70% to 80% seen once. This entry is derived from a study of blood T cell repertoires in COVID-19. Across the whole study: Donors in the United States, Italy and Spain gave samples during acute or convalescent COVID-19. PBMCs, B-cell-depleted T cells, or T cells were the source of the cDNA or gDNA that made up the material.

Material: peripheral blood. The sequence came from a woman between 45 and 65 years old with active or convalescent COVID-19.

The CDR3 DNA reads as TGTGCCAGCAGCTTAGTCGCGCGGGGGCCCTACAATGAGCAGTTCTTC. Translating gives CASSLVARGPYNEQFF. The V call is TRBV7-2, the J call TRBJ2-1; weak D call: TRBD2 (7 bases). Trimming pared 1 base from V and 2 bases from J, leaving 12 bases between. Per germline, CDR1 SGHTA and CDR2 FQGNSA. The CDR3 extends over 16 amino acids. Full variable domain (rest looked up from reference TRBV7-2 and TRBJ2-1): GAGVSQSPSNKVTEKGKDVELRCDPISGHTALYWYRQSLGQGLEFLIYFQGNSAPDKSGLPSDRFSAERTGGSVSTLTIQRTQQEDSAVYLCASSLVARGPYNEQFFGPGTRLTVL.